This is a list of T cell receptor beta chains from one sample in a study of T-cell memory formation after mild COVID-19. TCRdb passed the 5' RACE reads through MiXCR, listing each CDR3 protein once. The sample shows about 290,000 distinct CDR3 sequences, approximately 15% of them seen only once. Sample: PBMCs or a T cell subset sorted from them (not recorded which). Every receptor here comes from a man aged 18 to 30 who had mild COVID-19 (a few samples of this study predate the infection). Cell type and time point are not known. CDR3s include the opening cysteine and the closing phenylalanine or tryptophan. A D gene is named only where the DNA matches it firmly. For some rows the clone size is stated as once, few or many, or as a class when expanded; others skip it.

TRBJ1-5,TRBV6-1,few,-,14,CASSEWPADQPQHF,TGTGCCAGCAGTGAGTGGCCCGCCGATCAGCCCCAGCATTTT
TRBJ1-5,TRBV20-1,few,TRBD1,16,CSAGELGQGRNQPQHF,TGCAGTGCTGGGGAATTGGGACAGGGGAGGAATCAGCCCCAGCATTTT
TRBJ2-1,TRBV5-6,-,-,14,CASSPGSNYNEQFF,TGTGCCAGCAGCCCTGGCAGCAACTACAATGAGCAGTTCTTC
TRBJ1-1,TRBV3-1,few,-,13,CASSQVMNTEAFF,TGTGCCAGCAGCCAAGTAATGAACACTGAAGCTTTCTTT
TRBJ2-7,TRBV20-1,-,-,15,CSARRGGSSSEEQYF,TGCAGTGCTAGAAGGGGGGGGTCTAGCTCGGAAGAGCAGTACTTC
TRBJ1-4,TRBV27,-,-,16,CASSLAGGGVWEKLFF,TGTGCCAGCAGTTTAGCGGGCGGAGGGGTATGGGAAAAACTGTTTTTT
TRBJ1-5,TRBV29-1,-,-,13,CSVTTGRHQPQHF,TGCAGCGTGACGACAGGCCGACATCAGCCCCAGCATTTT
TRBJ2-5,TRBV7-9,few,-,14,CASSLGLEKETQYF,TGTGCCAGCAGCTTGGGACTCGAAAAAGAGACCCAGTACTTC
TRBJ2-2,TRBV5-1,many,-,15,CASSLEGVNTGELFF,TGCGCCAGCAGCTTGGAAGGCGTAAACACCGGGGAGCTGTTTTTT
TRBJ1-6,TRBV9,few,TRBD1,15,CASSVRGTANSPLHF,TGTGCCAGCAGCGTAAGAGGGACAGCTAATTCACCCCTCCACTTT
TRBJ2-7,TRBV19,-,TRBD1,14,CASSTPGQSYEQYF,TGTGCCAGTAGTACACCGGGACAGTCGTACGAGCAGTACTTC
TRBJ2-3,TRBV5-1,few,TRBD1,18,CASSLGFSRTGREDTQYF,TGCGCCAGCAGCTTGGGGTTTTCTCGGACAGGGAGAGAAGATACGCAGTATTTT
TRBJ2-2,TRBV11-2,few,TRBD1,15,CASSPDRGRFGELFF,TGTGCCAGCAGTCCGGACAGGGGGCGTTTCGGGGAGCTGTTTTTT
TRBJ1-1,TRBV12-3/TRBV12-4,many,-,13,CASSPQMNTEAFF,TGTGCCAGCAGTCCCCAGATGAACACTGAAGCTTTCTTT
TRBJ2-5,TRBV20-1,few,-,12,CSARSGQETQYF,TGCAGTGCCAGATCGGGACAAGAGACCCAGTACTTC
TRBJ2-1,TRBV6-2/TRBV6-3,few,TRBD2,17,CASSPGSGGLGYNEQFF,TGTGCCAGCAGTCCGGGTAGCGGGGGCCTCGGCTACAATGAGCAGTTCTTC
TRBJ2-3,TRBV12-3/TRBV12-4,-,TRBD2,16,CASTSSTSGRTDTQYF,TGTGCCAGCACGTCTTCGACTAGCGGCCGCACAGATACGCAGTATTTT
TRBJ1-2,TRBV12-3/TRBV12-4,few,-,13,CASSYTPIDGYTF,TGTGCCAGCAGTTACACACCTATCGATGGCTACACCTTC
TRBJ1-2,TRBV4-1,few,-,16,CASSRTENRVSYGYTF,TGCGCCAGCAGTCGTACGGAAAACAGGGTATCCTATGGCTACACCTTC
TRBJ2-3,TRBV5-1,-,TRBD2,16,CASSVAIAGATDTQYF,TGCGCCAGCAGCGTAGCCATAGCGGGGGCCACAGATACGCAGTATTTT
TRBJ2-3,TRBV7-2,-,-,15,CASSPRGADTDTQYF,TGTGCCAGCAGCCCCCGTGGTGCAGACACAGATACGCAGTATTTT
TRBJ1-5,TRBV6-5,few,-,12,CASSTPPQPQHF,TGTGCCAGCAGCACTCCCCCCCAGCCCCAGCATTTT
TRBJ1-1,TRBV28,-,TRBD1,15,CASSAYGTGGTEAFF,TGTGCCAGCAGTGCCTACGGGACAGGGGGCACTGAAGCTTTCTTT
TRBJ2-1,TRBV7-3,few,TRBD2,17,CASSPTPSGALFSEQFF,TGTGCCAGCAGCCCAACTCCTAGCGGGGCTCTGTTCTCTGAGCAGTTCTTC
TRBJ1-1,TRBV18,-,TRBD1,14,CASSPGQGATEAFF,TGTGCCAGCTCACCCGGACAGGGGGCCACTGAAGCTTTCTTT
TRBJ2-7,TRBV12-3/TRBV12-4,many,-,13,CASRAVGRAEQYF,TGTGCCAGCAGGGCCGTGGGGCGGGCCGAGCAGTACTTC
TRBJ2-3,TRBV12-5,-,-,14,CASGPRQVTDTQYF,TGTGCTAGTGGTCCAAGACAGGTTACAGATACGCAGTATTTT
TRBJ1-2,TRBV7-9,few,-,16,CASSDPRVLLTYGYTF,TGTGCCAGCAGTGATCCCCGGGTCCTCCTTACGTATGGCTACACCTTC